This record looks at one T cell receptor beta chain sequence and its context. Its recognized antigen is unknown. Qualities for individual bases were not recorded, and no much larger clone is one base off. The immunoSEQ Assay, a bias-controlled multiplex PCR, was used to amplify TCRbeta CDR3 regions from genomic DNA. The paper's processing steps were these. The number of nucleated cells in each sample was estimated from the amplification of reference gene primers within the assay. To quantify the absolute abundance of each unique TCRbeta CDR3 rearrangement, sequence reads were collapsed and filtered. Productive Simpson clonality was computed per sample as the square root of Simpson's diversity index over productive rearrangements. TCRdb stores this immuneACCESS table with in-frame sequences only. Part of the clones is absent; in the studies checked, under half of the shortfall reflects unresolved V genes, and no reason is known for the rest. Clone size and V and J calls were adopted from that table, with D and trimming inferred from the DNA. The sample profile shows 200,000 to 300,000 clones; more than 65% of them were found once. The ten largest make up about 2% of the sample.

CDR1 LGHNA and CDR2 YSLEER are derived from the germline V gene. V was cut back by 0 bases and J by 2 bases, leaving a gap of 11 bases between them. Including the terminal cysteine and phenylalanine, the CDR3 comprises 16 residues. The kept DNA is CDR3 alone, 48 bases in frame from the first base. These data come from a study of blood T cell repertoires in COVID-19 (dated by TCRdb to between 2020 and 2021). In the study overall: Samples covering the acute and convalescent phases of COVID-19 were provided by collaborators in the United States, Italy and Spain. The material from the prospective study consisted of cDNA or gDNA derived from T cells, B-cell-depleted T cells, or PBMCs. The dataset comprised deeply sampled blood TCRbeta repertoires from subjects exposed to, actively infected with, or recovered from COVID-19. The repertoires were made available in a free public database intended to serve as a resource for research on the immune response to SARS-CoV-2. The samples were drawn from two sources: the first 160 participants of the ongoing ImmuneRACE study, and about 1,300 subjects contributed by 6 global collaborators. The sample metadata nearly always contained a de-identified subject ID, COVID-19 status, age in years and sex. Where available, HLA class I and class II types were obtained from metadata supplied by the sample provider rather than from assay-based typing.

Another Seattle source contributed samples from volunteer blood donors who had recovered from COVID-19. Whole blood was collected in K2EDTA tubes by collaborating institutions according to the institutions' own protocols. For TCRbeta analysis, collaborators shipped samples in one of three forms: frozen whole blood, isolated PBMCs, or DNA extracted from either of those sample types. Overall study results and their limits: Clinical and demographic metadata were provided uncurated, with the amount varying by source and participant.

Sample: peripheral blood. The chain was built from TRBV4-3 and TRBJ1-5; the D gene is perhaps TRBD1, from 5 matching bases. The source of this sequence is a man aged 35 to 55 who had recovered from COVID-19. The DNA sequence follows: TGCGCCAGCAGCCAAGAACGGTCGACAGGCAATCAGCCCCAGCATTTT. It codes for CASSQERSTGNQPQHF.